The next 32 T cell receptor beta chains were all read from a single sample in a study of shared clonotypes between healthy human individuals. TCRdb's table, derived via immunoSEQ multiplex PCR, lists solely in-frame clones and lacks some. Among 2 million to 3 million clones listed, around nine tenths were seen once. Sequencing used naive CD4+ T cells sorted from blood. Regarding subset: CD45RA+ positively selected. The receptor source for this set is a man aged 18 to 35 in good health.

J is TRBJ1-1 and V is TRBV5-1; no definite D call. Per germline, CDR1 SGHRS and CDR2 YFSETQ. V was shortened by 4 bases and J by 1 base, with 8 bases between the two germline ends. The CDR3 runs to 13 residues. The CDR3 DNA is TGCGCCAGCAGCCCCACACAGAACACTGAAGCTTTCTTT. This sequence encodes CASSPTQNTEAFF.

About this clone itself: Other DNA sequences in the sample encode the same CDR3. The chain joins TRBV18 to TRBJ2-5; D not resolved. The CDR3 is 12 amino acids. The V gene's germline CDR1 is KGHSH and CDR2 LQKENI. Trimming left V 3 bases short and J 5 bases short, with 7 bases between. The CDR3 region is CASSPTGETQYF. In DNA form, the CDR3 reads TGTGCCAGCTCACCGACCGGGGAGACCCAGTACTTC.

The rearrangement joins TRBV30 to TRBJ1-1, with no clear D. Germline CDR1 and CDR2: GTSNPN and SVGIG (reference sequence). Between the trimmed V and J ends, which lost 4 bases and 4 bases, there was a span of 10 bases. The CDR3 has 12 residues. CDR3 loop: CAWTPRITEAFF. The DNA of the CDR3 is TGTGCCTGGACGCCTCGAATCACTGAAGCTTTCTTT.

The gene calls are TRBV5-1 and TRBJ2-7; a weak D match, TRBD2 (5 bases). The V end was cut by 0 bases, the J end by 2 bases, with 12 bases between. Germline V gene data show CDR1 as SGHRS and CDR2 as YFSETQ. CDR3 length: 15 residues. CDR3 in amino acids: CASSLAAGKPYEQYF. CDR3 nucleotides: TGCGCCAGCAGCTTGGCCGCCGGGAAACCCTACGAGCAGTACTTC. The complete variable domain, with remaining parts taken from reference TRBV5-1 and TRBJ2-7, reads KAGVTQTPRYLIKTRGQQVTLSCSPISGHRSVSWYQQTPGQGLQFLFEYFSETQRNKGNFPGRFSGRQFSNSRSEMNVSTLELGDSALYLCASSLAAGKPYEQYFGPGTRLTVT.

The CDR3 loop is CASSLYAPGQDYYGYTF. The CDR3 DNA reads as TGTGCCAGCAGTTTATATGCTCCGGGACAGGATTACTATGGCTACACCTTC. The chain is built from TRBV28 and TRBJ1-2, with 8 bases lining up with TRBD1. The CDR3 has 17 residues. Germline-derived CDR1 and CDR2 are MDHEN and SYDVKM. Trimming took 1 base from V and 3 from J; bases not matched to a gene: 10.

This clone was seen once. This chain connects TRBV7-3 to TRBJ1-2, with D maybe TRBD1 (6 bases). V was shortened by 4 bases and J by 7 bases, with 10 bases between the two germline ends. In germline, CDR1 is SGHTA, CDR2 FQGTGA. The CDR3 has 12 residues. CDR3 region: CASSSTGIGYTF. The CDR3, as DNA: TGTGCCAGCAGCTCCACAGGGATTGGCTACACCTTC.

This clone showed up just once. The gene calls are TRBV7-9 and TRBJ2-5; D might be TRBD1 or TRBD2, each matching 5 bases. Near its end, the DNA agrees better with TRBJ2-7, so the J call may be wrong. Germline CDR1 and CDR2: SEHNR and FQNEAQ (reference sequence). This CDR3 is 12 amino acids long. The CDR3 nucleotides are TGTGCCAGCAATGTCGACGGGGCCGAGCAGTACTTC. This translates into CASNVDGAEQYF.

V is TRBV14 and J is TRBJ2-7, with a possible D match to TRBD2 (7 bases). Trimming removed 1 base from V and 0 bases from J, with 16 bases in between. Per the germline V gene, CDR1 is SGHDN and CDR2 is FVKESK. The CDR3 totals 17 residues. As DNA, the CDR3 is TGTGCCAGCAGCCAAGGAGGTGGCGGGGGCCGCTCCTACGAGCAGTACTTC. As protein: CASSQGGGGGRSYEQYF.

The chain is built from TRBV28 and TRBJ2-7; D is uncertain. This CDR3 contains 15 residues. Trimming pared 2 bases from V and 0 bases from J, leaving 11 bases between. Germline CDR1 reads MDHEN; CDR2 reads SYDVKM. The CDR3 is CASSLVGYGSYEQYF. Here the CDR3 DNA reads TGTGCCAGCAGTTTAGTAGGGTATGGCTCCTACGAGCAGTACTTC.

CDR3: CARRSGYTF. Here the CDR3 DNA reads TGTGCCAGGAGATCCGGCTACACCTTC. The genes are TRBV25-1 and TRBJ1-2; D is undetermined. CDR1 and CDR2 from the germline V gene are MGHDK and SYGVNS. Trimming took 9 bases from V and 8 from J, leaving 7 bases between them. The CDR3 spans 9 residues.

The chain links TRBV5-1 to TRBJ2-3; 8 positions match TRBD1. Germline loops: CDR1 SGHRS, CDR2 YFSETQ. This CDR3 has 14 amino acids. The V segment lost 7 bases and the J segment 0 bases; nucleotides outside the gene matches: 4. CDR3 DNA: TGCGCCAGCGGGACAGGCATCAGCACAGATACGCAGTATTTT. Its protein product is CASGTGISTDTQYF.

V usage is TRBV19 and J usage is TRBJ2-3; the D is unclear. Germline V gives CDR1 LNHDA, CDR2 SQIVND (reference sequence). V lost 4 bases, J lost 0 bases, and 11 bases lay in between. This CDR3 is 15 amino acids long. CDR3 coding DNA: TGTGCCAGTAGTACGTGGAACCCTAGCACAGATACGCAGTATTTT. Translating it yields CASSTWNPSTDTQYF.

The chain is built from TRBV5-6 and TRBJ1-3, with unresolved D. Germline-derived CDR1 and CDR2 are SGHDT and YYEEEE. The V end lost 0 bases, the J end lost 0 bases, and 19 bases lay between the germline ends. The CDR3 is made up of 19 amino acids. The CDR3 nucleotides are TGTGCCAGCAGCTTGGCACCGTGGGAGCCCCTTCACTCTGGAAACACCATATATTTT. It yields the protein CASSLAPWEPLHSGNTIYF. Variable domain in full (rest from reference TRBV5-6 and TRBJ1-3): DAGVTQSPTHLIKTRGQQVTLRCSPKSGHDTVSWYQQALGQGPQFIFQYYEEEERQRGNFPDRFSGHQFPNYSSELNVNALLLGDSALYLCASSLAPWEPLHSGNTIYFGEGSWLTVV.

On this clone itself: This sample also contains other DNA sequences that code for the same CDR3. The chain uses TRBV28 and TRBJ2-5; D uncertain. Trimming cost V 6 bases and J 1 base, with 3 bases left between them. The CDR3 extends over 11 amino acids. Germline values: CDR1 MDHEN, CDR2 SYDVKM. The CDR3 nucleotides read TGTGCCAGCAGGGGCCAAGAGACCCAGTACTTC. It encodes CASRGQETQYF. Together with reference TRBV28 and TRBJ2-5, the CDR3 gives the full variable domain: DVKVTQSSRYLVKRTGEKVFLECVQDMDHENMFWYRQDPGLGLRLIYFSYDVKMKEKGDIPEGYSVSREKKERFSLILESASTNQTSMYLCASRGQETQYFGPGTRLLVL.

V usage is TRBV4-1 and J usage is TRBJ2-1; the match to TRBD1 covers 9 bases. The CDR3 sequence is 15 residues long. After removal of 3 bases from V and 8 bases from J, the junction contained 8 bases not matched to a gene. Germline CDR1 is MGHRA and CDR2 is YSYEKL. The CDR3 nucleotides read TGCGCCAGCAGCCACACCCGGGACAGGGTAGATGAGCAGTTCTTC. As protein: CASSHTRDRVDEQFF.

The chain carries TRBV4-3 and TRBJ1-5; D unresolved. CDR1 and CDR2 from the germline V gene are LGHNA and YSLEER. The CDR3 contains 14 residues. Between the trimmed V and J ends, which lost 1 base and 4 bases, there was a span of 8 bases. CDR3 in DNA: TGCGCCAGCAGCCAAGGACTGACAAATCAGCCCCAGCATTTT. Protein: CASSQGLTNQPQHF.

This chain uses TRBV28 with TRBJ1-3; TRBD1 might be the D (5 bases). The CDR3 consists of 15 residues. Per germline, CDR1 MDHEN and CDR2 SYDVKM. Trimming took off 7 bases at V and 0 bases at J, with 13 bases between the two ends. The CDR3 DNA sequence: TGTGCCAGCACCCAGAGGGGTAGCTCTGGAAACACCATATATTTT. Translating it yields CASTQRGSSGNTIYF.

This chain connects TRBV18 to TRBJ1-1; perhaps TRBD1 as D (6 bases). The CDR3 has 14 amino acids. Looked up from germline, CDR1 is KGHSH and CDR2 is LQKENI. Trimming took 2 bases from V and 4 from J, leaving 11 bases between them. CDR3 residues: CASSPEGGGTEAFF. CDR3 nucleotides: TGTGCCAGCTCACCAGAAGGGGGTGGCACTGAAGCTTTCTTT.

The chain uses TRBV7-2 and TRBJ2-1; D not certain. The germline V gene encodes CDR1 SGHTA and CDR2 FQGNSA. The ends were cut back, 0 bases at V and 6 bases at J, with 12 bases in the middle. The CDR3 is 15 residues long. DNA of the CDR3: TGTGCCAGCAGCTTAGCGATCCTGGATGGCAATGAGCAGTTCTTC. Amino acid sequence: CASSLAILDGNEQFF.

This rearrangement joins TRBV28 to TRBJ2-1; 7 positions agree with TRBD1. The V gene's germline CDR1 is MDHEN and CDR2 SYDVKM. This CDR3 is 15 amino acids long. J gave up 7 bases and V 5 bases, and 11 bases lay outside the gene matches. The CDR3 nucleotides are TGTGCCAGCAGTAGCCCAGCGACAGGGATGAATGAGCAGTTCTTC. Translated, it gives CASSSPATGMNEQFF.

The chain joins TRBV5-1 to TRBJ1-6; D unclear. Germline lookup yields CDR1 SGHRS and CDR2 YFSETQ. There are 14 residues in the CDR3. V lost 2 bases and J 9 bases, leaving 12 bases between the germline ends. The CDR3 reads CASSFDQRSSPLHF. CDR3 coding DNA: TGCGCCAGCAGCTTCGACCAGAGGTCTTCACCCCTCCACTTT.

The J gene is TRBJ2-2, the V gene TRBV5-4; 12 bases align to TRBD1. CDR3 length equals 15 residues. The junction had 1 base not matched to a gene; V was cut back by 3 bases and J by 4 bases. Per the germline V gene, CDR1 is SGHNT and CDR2 is YYREEE (reference sequence). CDR3 residues: CASSSGQGATGELFF. CDR3 DNA: TGTGCCAGCAGCTCGGGACAGGGGGCCACCGGGGAGCTGTTTTTT.

The rearrangement uses TRBV6-6 and TRBJ2-1, with TRBD2 matching 9 bases. There are 15 residues in the CDR3. V gave up 4 bases and J gave up 4 bases; unmatched junction bases: 5. Germline V CDR1 and CDR2: MNHNY, SVGAGI (reference sequence). DNA for the CDR3: TGTGCCAGCAGTTGGGATCTAGCGGGATACAATGAGCAGTTCTTC. Translation gives CASSWDLAGYNEQFF.

The CDR3 DNA reads as TGTGCCAGTACCTCATTAAACGGGGGAAACTATGGCTACACCTTC. Translated: CASTSLNGGNYGYTF. This rearrangement joins TRBV19 to TRBJ1-2, with TRBD1 as a possible D gene (5 bases). Germline V lookup: CDR1 LNHDA, CDR2 SQIVND (reference sequence). The CDR3 is made up of 15 amino acids. With 7 bases removed from V and 2 bases from J, the gap between germline ends came to 17 bases.

V and J are TRBV10-3 and TRBJ2-3; 7 nucleotides agree with TRBD2. CDR1 and CDR2 from the germline V gene are ENHRY and SYGVKD. The J segment lost 1 base and the V segment lost 3 bases, leaving 10 bases of the junction unmatched. CDR3 length: 17 amino acids. CDR3 DNA: TGTGCCATCAGTGACCTTCTGAAGCGGGGACGCACAGATACGCAGTATTTT. Translating gives CAISDLLKRGRTDTQYF.

The V and J genes are TRBV28 and TRBJ2-7, with unresolved D. The germline V gene has CDR1 MDHEN and CDR2 SYDVKM. Deletions cut 4 bases from V and 8 bases from J, with 9 bases between. The CDR3 is 11 amino acids. The CDR3 nucleotides read TGTGCCAGCAGTTCGAATACGAAGCAGTACTTC. Amino acids: CASSSNTKQYF.

V and J are TRBV4-1 and TRBJ2-4, with D hard to call. The V and J ends lost 0 bases and 0 bases respectively, with 9 bases between them. The CDR3 is 16 amino acids. From germline, CDR1 is MGHRA and CDR2 YSYEKL. The CDR3 here is CASSQEHSLAKNIQYF. The CDR3 DNA reads TGCGCCAGCAGCCAAGAACACAGTCTAGCCAAAAACATTCAGTACTTC.

CDR3 bases: TGTGCCAGCAGACCAGGGGGGAAGAACGGGGAGCTGTTTTTT. It translates to CASRPGGKNGELFF. The V call is TRBV27, the J call TRBJ2-2; TRBD1 might be the D (7 bases). This CDR3 spans 14 amino acids. Germline V gene lookup returns CDR1 MNHEY and CDR2 SMNVEV (reference sequence). V lost 6 bases to trimming and J lost 7 bases, with 15 bases between them.

This clone appeared once. The chain carries TRBV28 and TRBJ1-6; 9 bases match TRBD1. V shed 3 bases, J shed 9 bases, and the junction held 6 bases outside the gene matches. The CDR3 has 15 residues. Germline V gene data show CDR1 as MDHEN and CDR2 as SYDVKM. The CDR3 is CASSFSDRGASPLHF. DNA for the CDR3: TGTGCCAGCAGTTTTTCGGACAGGGGTGCTTCACCCCTCCACTTT. Supplemented by reference TRBV28 and TRBJ1-6, the full variable domain reads DVKVTQSSRYLVKRTGEKVFLECVQDMDHENMFWYRQDPGLGLRLIYFSYDVKMKEKGDIPEGYSVSREKKERFSLILESASTNQTSMYLCASSFSDRGASPLHFGNGTRLTVT.

The chain links TRBV9 to TRBJ1-3; 7 nucleotides agree with TRBD1. Per germline, CDR1 SGDLS and CDR2 YYNGEE. Trimming took 0 bases from V and 0 from J; bases not matched to a gene: 3. CDR3 length: 16 amino acids. CDR3 sequence reads: CASSVGGQSSGNTIYF. CDR3 in DNA: TGTGCCAGCAGCGTAGGGGGACAGAGCTCTGGAAACACCATATATTTT. Full variable domain (remainder filled in from reference TRBV9 and TRBJ1-3): DSGVTQTPKHLITATGQRVTLRCSPRSGDLSVYWYQQSLDQGLQFLIQYYNGEERAKGNILERFSAQQFPDLHSELNLSSLELGDSALYFCASSVGGQSSGNTIYFGEGSWLTVV.

The V gene is TRBV28, the J gene TRBJ2-1, with D unresolved. The length of the CDR3 is 11 residues. V gave up 5 bases and J gave up 4 bases, with 3 bases separating them. Germline loops: CDR1 MDHEN, CDR2 SYDVKM. CDR3 residues: CASSRYNEQFF. DNA for the CDR3: TGTGCCAGCAGTCGGTACAATGAGCAGTTCTTC.

The rearrangement joins TRBV30 to TRBJ1-4, with TRBD1 identical over 8 bases. Trimming removed 0 bases from V and 6 bases from J; junction bases left unmatched: 15. The V gene's germline CDR1 is GTSNPN and CDR2 SVGIG (reference sequence). This CDR3 comprises 18 residues. As DNA, the CDR3 is TGTGCCTGGAGTGTACGAAGGACAGGGCCGGATTCATATGAAAAACTGTTTTTT. Protein product: CAWSVRRTGPDSYEKLFF.